This entry lists 10 T cell receptor beta chains sequenced from one sample in a study of lymphopenia after photon versus proton radiotherapy. Method: immunoSEQ multiplex PCR; TCRdb's copy keeps in-frame clones and lacks some. This sample has around 25,000 clones, with 75% to 90% found just once. This material consisted of peripheral blood, taken from a patient treated with photon-based radiotherapy. These receptors originate from a man aged 25 to 45 with gastric cancer.

This clone was recorded a few times. J is TRBJ1-6 and V is TRBV15; a possible D gene is TRBD1 (6 bases). Looked up from germline, CDR1 is LNHNV and CDR2 is YYDKDF (reference sequence). Trimming took off 1 base at V and 9 bases at J, with 10 bases between the two ends. This CDR3 has 14 amino acids. In DNA form, the CDR3 reads TGTGCCACCAGCAGAGCAGGGGCCGGTTCACCCCTCCACTTT. Protein: CATSRAGAGSPLHF.

This clone was seen only a few times. The chain couples TRBV11-2 to TRBJ1-2; either TRBD1 or TRBD2 may fit D (5 bases each). The DNA end lines up better with TRBJ2-1; the J call may be wrong. Germline-derived CDR1 and CDR2 are SGHAT and FQNNGV. There are 11 residues in the CDR3. As DNA, the CDR3 is TGTGCCAGCAGCTCCTCCGGGACCCAGTTCTTC. Protein sequence: CASSSSGTQFF.

The chain carries TRBV6-6 and TRBJ2-4, with a weak D call TRBD1 (6 bases). The V and J ends lost 8 bases and 3 bases respectively, with 17 bases between them. CDR1 is MNHNY, CDR2 SVGAGI, per germline (reference sequence). The CDR3 spans 15 residues. As DNA, the CDR3 is TGTGCCAGCGTACAGGGTGTGTCGGTCAAAAACATTCAGTACTTC. Its protein product is CASVQGVSVKNIQYF.

This clone has a handful of counts. The chain recombines TRBV6-1 with TRBJ2-5, with 10 bases aligning to TRBD2. V shed 10 bases, J shed 3 bases, and the junction held 11 bases outside the gene matches. Germline CDR1 and CDR2: MNHNS and SASEGT. The CDR3 sequence is 15 residues long. The CDR3: CATLKGAGGEETQYF. The CDR3 nucleotides read TGTGCCACCTTGAAGGGAGCGGGAGGGGAAGAGACCCAGTACTTC.

V usage is TRBV2 and J usage is TRBJ1-2, with D possibly TRBD1 on 5 matching bases. This CDR3 has 16 amino acids. Deletions cut 2 bases from V and 7 bases from J, with 20 bases between. Germline V gives CDR1 SNHLY, CDR2 FYNNEI. DNA of the CDR3: TGTGCCAGCAGTGAATCCCCGGGACTTCGAGAGAGTGGCTACACCTTC. Encoded protein: CASSESPGLRESGYTF. Supplemented by reference TRBV2 and TRBJ1-2, the full variable domain reads EPEVTQTPSHQVTQMGQEVILRCVPISNHLYFYWYRQILGQKVEFLVSFYNNEISEKSEIFDDQFSVERPDGSNFTLKIRSTKLEDSAMYFCASSESPGLRESGYTFGSGTRLTVV.

This chain links TRBV7-2 with TRBJ2-7, with 13 bases that match TRBD2. CDR3 size: 16 residues. Trimming at V came to 5 bases and at J to 4 bases, leaving 8 bases not matched to a gene. Germline V gene lookup returns CDR1 SGHTA and CDR2 FQGNSA. The CDR3 protein is CASSLTSGGEEYEQYF. DNA for the CDR3: TGTGCCAGCAGCCTCACTAGCGGGGGGGAAGAGTACGAGCAGTACTTC.

This clone was seen only a few times. V and J are TRBV18 and TRBJ1-2; no definite D call. V lost 2 bases to trimming and J lost 5 bases, with 15 bases between them. The CDR3 has 15 residues. Germline V lookup: CDR1 KGHSH, CDR2 LQKENI. For the CDR3, the DNA is TGTGCCAGCTCACCAGAGAGTACTTTGGGTTATGGCTACACCTTC. It specifies CASSPESTLGYGYTF. Together with reference TRBV18 and TRBJ1-2, the CDR3 gives the full variable domain: NAGVMQNPRHLVRRRGQEARLRCSPMKGHSHVYWYRQLPEEGLKFMVYLQKENIIDESGMPKERFSAEFPKEGPSILRIQQVVRGDSAAYFCASSPESTLGYGYTFGSGTRLTVV.

The rearrangement joins TRBV6-1 to TRBJ2-7; D uncertain. Trimming stripped 3 bases from V and 3 bases from J, with 3 bases between. The CDR3 spans 11 residues. The V gene's germline CDR1 is MNHNS and CDR2 SASEGT. The CDR3 DNA reads as TGTGCCAGCAGTGATATCTACGAGCAGTACTTC. This gives the protein CASSDIYEQYF.

Concerning this clone itself: Relative to the germline gene, one junction end is altered; a read error may explain this. V usage is TRBV11-1 and J usage is TRBJ2-2; D perhaps matches TRBD2 (5 bases). This CDR3 is built from 15 residues. Germline CDR1 SGHAT, CDR2 FQDESV (reference sequence). CDR3 DNA: TGTGCCAGCAGCTTAGACATGGGTAATAGGTGGGGAGCTGTTTTT. This sequence encodes CASSLDMGNRWGAVF.

This chain connects TRBV4-1 to TRBJ2-7; D may match TRBD1 or TRBD2 (6 bases each). Germline V gene sequence: CDR1 MGHRA, CDR2 YSYEKL. Trimming took 1 base from V and 4 from J, leaving 11 bases between them. This CDR3 region has 14 residues. CDR3 DNA sequence: TGCGCCAGCAGCCAAGCGGGGGCGGCGTACGAGCAGTACTTC. It yields the protein CASSQAGAAYEQYF.